This T cell receptor (beta chain) derives from a study of blood T cell repertoires in COVID-19. This clone was found once. The germline V and J ends were trimmed by 4 bases and 3 bases, with 20 bases remaining between them. Germline CDR1 is SGHRS and CDR2 is YFSETQ. The CDR3 sequence is 16 residues long. Method: immunoSEQ multiplex PCR; TCRdb's copy keeps in-frame clones and lacks some. The table shows about 390,000 clones, with around nine tenths occurring only once. Cohorts were determined from participant-reported clinical history. V usage is TRBV5-1 and J usage is TRBJ2-7, with D possibly TRBD2 on 5 matching bases. The TCR sequence derives from a woman aged 45-60 years who had recovered from COVID-19. What was sequenced was PBMCs or T cells enriched from blood (not recorded which). The DNA of the CDR3 is TGCGCCAGCAGCCCCGGCGTTTTTCACCGGGGCTACGAGCAGTACTTC. Protein sequence: CASSPGVFHRGYEQYF.